This T cell receptor beta chain was identified in a study of blood T cell repertoires in COVID-19. The wider study: Nucleic acid was either cDNA or gDNA, and it came from T cells, B-cell-depleted T cells, or PBMCs.

V gave up 8 bases and J gave up 4 bases, with 15 bases separating them. This CDR3 contains 14 residues. Germline lookup yields CDR1 MDHEN and CDR2 SYDVKM. Under the authors' procedure: Reference gene primers were amplified, and this amplification served to estimate nucleated cell counts. Clones were read by immunoSEQ multiplex PCR, and TCRdb kept only the in-frame ones, dropping some. V and J calls and clone size are those listed in that table; D and trimming were worked out from the DNA. This sample has around 98,000 clones, with 84% found just once. The J gene is TRBJ1-3, the V gene TRBV28; weak D call: TRBD1 (6 bases). The sequence derives from a woman aged 60-70 years with acute or convalescent COVID-19. The sample was peripheral blood. The CDR3 DNA reads TGTGCCAGCCAGTTTATTGGACAGGGAAACACCATATATTTT. Translated, it gives CASQFIGQGNTIYF.